Here is one T cell receptor beta chain with its context. Its antigen is not known. The entry originates in a study of OX40 agonist ivuxolimab in advanced cancers. Study-level information: Age averaged about 60 years (range about 20 to 79), and around 78% were male.

TCRdb's table, derived via immunoSEQ multiplex PCR, lists solely in-frame clones and lacks some. Of some 94,000 clones in the sample, 92% are singletons; the top ten hold 3% to 3.5%. The germline CDR1 and CDR2 sequences are SGHNT and YYREEE (reference sequence). Trimming pared 7 bases from V and 7 bases from J, leaving 15 bases between. This CDR3 is 13 amino acids long. The study, taken as a whole, reports: Clonal expansion from baseline to week 6 occurred in both CD4+ and CD8+ T cells.

Material: CD4+ or CD8+ T cells sorted from blood, obtained in a trial of the OX40 agonist ivuxolimab. The chain links TRBV5-4 to TRBJ2-1; TRBD2 is a possible D gene (6 bases). The clonotype comes from an adult with an advanced solid tumor such as melanoma, head and neck, liver or kidney cancer. CDR3 amino acids: CASDSGSGNEQFF. The CDR3 bases are TGTGCCAGCGATAGCGGTTCCGGGAATGAGCAGTTCTTC.